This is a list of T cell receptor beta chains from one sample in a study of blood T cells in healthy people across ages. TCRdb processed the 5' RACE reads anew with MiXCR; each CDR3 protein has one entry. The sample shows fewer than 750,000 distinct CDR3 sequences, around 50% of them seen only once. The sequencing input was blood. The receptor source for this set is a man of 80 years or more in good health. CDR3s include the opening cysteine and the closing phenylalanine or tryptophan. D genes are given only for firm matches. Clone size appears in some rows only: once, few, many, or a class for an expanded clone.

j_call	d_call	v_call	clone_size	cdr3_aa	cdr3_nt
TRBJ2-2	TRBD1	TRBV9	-	CASSVATGANTGELFF	TGTGCCAGCAGCGTAGCAACAGGGGCGAACACCGGGGAGCTGTTTTTT
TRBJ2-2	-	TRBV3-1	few	CASSQGQGRGELFF	TGTGCCAGCAGCCAAGGGCAGGGAAGGGGGGAGCTGTTTTTT
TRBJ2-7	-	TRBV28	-	CATDRSSGWNEQYF	TGTGCCACCGATCGTAGTAGCGGTTGGAACGAGCAGTACTTC
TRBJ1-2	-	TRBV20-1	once	CSARDRTSNYGYTF	TGCAGTGCTAGAGATCGCACATCAAACTATGGCTACACCTTC
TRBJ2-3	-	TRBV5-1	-	CASSDPSALGDTQYF	TGCGCCAGCAGCGACCCGTCCGCTTTGGGAGATACGCAGTATTTT
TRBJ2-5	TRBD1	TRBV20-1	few	CSATRQGAQETQYF	TGCAGTGCTACCCGACAGGGGGCCCAAGAGACCCAGTACTTC
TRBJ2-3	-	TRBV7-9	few	CASSFFQVPTDTQYF	TGTGCCAGCAGCTTCTTCCAGGTCCCCACAGATACGCAGTATTTT
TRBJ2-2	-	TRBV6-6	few	CVSSRGANTGELFF	TGTGTCAGCAGTAGGGGGGCGAACACCGGGGAGCTGTTTTTT
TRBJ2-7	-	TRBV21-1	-	CASSIVSGTGSGEQYF	TGTGCCAGCAGCATAGTCTCCGGGACAGGGTCGGGTGAGCAGTACTTC
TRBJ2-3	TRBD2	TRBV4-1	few	CASSQDLRTSGTDTQYF	TGCGCCAGCAGCCAAGATCTAAGGACTAGCGGAACAGATACGCAGTATTTT
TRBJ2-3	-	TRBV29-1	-	CSVDGPNRQYF	TGCAGCGTGGACGGCCCGAACAGGCAGTATTTT
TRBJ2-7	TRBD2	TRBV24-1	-	CATSTPGLAGGPVDYEQYF	TGTGCCACCAGCACTCCGGGACTAGCGGGGGGTCCAGTTGACTACGAGCAGTACTTC